The rows below give T cell receptor beta chains drawn from one sample of a study of blood T cell repertoires in COVID-19. Libraries were prepared by immunoSEQ multiplex PCR; TCRdb keeps only in-frame clonotypes and omits some of them. The table has about 300,000 clones, roughly 87% seen once; the top ten hold 4.5% to 7%. Sequencing used PBMCs or T cells enriched from blood (not recorded which). Receptors originate from a woman in her twenties or thirties who had recovered from COVID-19. The CDR3 runs from the conserved cysteine through the conserved F or W. D genes are given only for firm matches. Only some rows state a clone size, as once, few, many or a class for expanded clones.

v_gene	j_gene	d_gene	abundance	CDR3aa	CDR3nt
TRBV20-1	TRBJ2-1	.	.	CSAYHSNEQFF	TGCAGTGCGTACCACTCGAATGAGCAGTTCTTC
TRBV5-4	TRBJ1-2	.	.	CASSIPGVSYGYTF	TGTGCCAGCAGCATCCCGGGAGTAAGCTATGGCTACACCTTC
TRBV6-4	TRBJ1-6	TRBD1	.	CASRIGTGGSPLHF	TGTGCCAGCAGGATCGGGACAGGGGGATCACCCCTCCACTTT
TRBV5-1	TRBJ1-1	.	.	CASSLGGLIAEAFF	TGCGCCAGCAGCTTGGGGGGGCTGATCGCTGAAGCTTTCTTT
TRBV10-1	TRBJ2-1	TRBD1	.	CASSAIRDRGPHEQFF	TGCGCCAGCAGCGCAATCCGGGACAGGGGGCCCCATGAGCAGTTCTTC
TRBV9	TRBJ2-2	TRBD1	.	CASSVVGTGDTGELFF	TGTGCCAGCAGCGTAGTCGGGACAGGGGACACCGGGGAGCTGTTTTTT
TRBV12-5	TRBJ1-5	.	.	CASGLETAWNQPQHF	TGTGCTAGTGGTTTGGAGACAGCGTGGAATCAGCCCCAGCATTTT
TRBV6-5	TRBJ2-3	.	.	CASSYTWGGGRDTQYF	TGTGCCAGCAGTTACACCTGGGGGGGCGGGAGAGATACGCAGTATTTT
TRBV7-7	TRBJ2-7	.	.	CASSLSGTYEQYF	TGTGCTAGCAGCTTGTCAGGGACCTACGAGCAGTACTTC
TRBV30	TRBJ2-7	.	.	CAWSLQGPYEQYF	TGTGCCTGGAGTCTACAGGGACCCTACGAGCAGTACTTC
TRBV5-4	TRBJ1-6	.	.	CASSPSPGYDRALHF	TGTGCCAGCAGTCCCAGTCCCGGGTATGATAGAGCCCTCCACTTT
TRBV5-6	TRBJ2-2	.	.	CASSPVRSGELFF	TGTGCCAGCAGCCCGGTACGCTCCGGGGAGCTGTTTTTT
TRBV2	TRBJ1-5	.	.	CASSEAGQGRQPQHF	TGTGCCAGCAGTGAAGCGGGGCAGGGTCGGCAGCCCCAGCATTTT
TRBV30	TRBJ2-2	.	.	CAWSVIFGGELFF	TGTGCCTGGAGTGTAATCTTCGGCGGGGAGCTGTTTTTT
TRBV6-1	TRBJ1-5	TRBD1	.	CASSEGETGGTQPQHF	TGTGCCAGCAGTGAAGGAGAGACAGGGGGCACTCAGCCCCAGCATTTT
TRBV7-9	TRBJ1-1	.	.	CASSSLRGANTEAFF	TGTGCCAGCAGCTCTCTCCGGGGGGCTAACACTGAAGCTTTCTTT
TRBV5-1	TRBJ2-7	TRBD2	.	CASSRLTTSGAVNTSSYEQYF	TGCGCCAGCAGCCGACTTACGACTAGCGGGGCCGTCAACACGAGCTCCTACGAGCAGTACTTC
TRBV5-1	TRBJ2-7	TRBD1	.	CASRQGASYEQYF	TGCGCCAGCCGACAGGGGGCTTCCTACGAGCAGTACTTC
TRBV7-9	TRBJ1-4	TRBD1	.	CASSLVGQGAGEKLFF	TGTGCCAGCAGCCTCGTAGGACAGGGGGCAGGAGAAAAACTGTTTTTT
TRBV5-1	TRBJ2-3	.	.	CASSLWQGADTQYF	TGCGCCAGCAGCTTGTGGCAGGGTGCAGATACGCAGTATTTT
TRBV4-1	TRBJ1-3	.	.	CASSQVSHTIYF	TGCGCCAGCAGCCAAGTATCCCACACCATATATTTT
TRBV5-1	TRBJ1-3	.	once	CASSFDSNSGNTIYF	TGCGCCAGCAGCTTCGACTCAAACTCTGGAAACACCATATATTTT
TRBV19	TRBJ2-7	.	.	CASSPSGVGSYEQYF	TGTGCCAGTAGCCCCTCGGGGGTCGGATCCTACGAGCAGTACTTC
TRBV7-9	TRBJ2-3	.	.	CASNPGLSTSDTQYF	TGTGCCAGCAATCCGGGACTCAGCACATCAGATACGCAGTATTTT
TRBV4-2	TRBJ2-1	.	.	CASSQDFRGTSYNEQFF	TGTGCCAGCAGCCAAGATTTTCGCGGGACCTCCTACAATGAGCAGTTCTTC
TRBV4-2	TRBJ1-2	TRBD1	once	CASSQTGQGDRAYYGYTF	TGTGCCAGCAGCCAAACCGGACAGGGAGATCGCGCCTACTATGGCTACACCTTC
TRBV5-5	TRBJ2-1	.	.	CASSLNLVSYNEQFF	TGTGCCAGCAGCTTGAATTTGGTGAGTTACAATGAGCAGTTCTTC
TRBV9	TRBJ2-4	.	.	CASSDGPRGIQYF	TGTGCCAGCAGTGACGGACCCCGGGGCATTCAGTACTTC
TRBV14	TRBJ1-4	TRBD1	.	CASSQRDRTFWTNEKLFF	TGTGCCAGCAGCCAACGGGACAGAACCTTTTGGACTAATGAAAAACTGTTTTTT
TRBV7-9	TRBJ2-1	TRBD1	.	CASSSDRGSYNEQFF	TGTGCCAGCAGCTCAGACAGGGGTTCCTACAATGAGCAGTTCTTC
TRBV19	TRBJ2-2	.	.	CASTLFSGELFF	TGTGCCAGTACCCTTTTCTCCGGGGAGCTGTTTTTT
TRBV7-3	TRBJ2-1	.	.	CASSFSSYNEQFF	TGTGCCAGCAGCTTCTCCTCGTACAATGAGCAGTTCTTC
TRBV4-1	TRBJ2-1	.	.	CASSQYRSSYNEQFF	TGCGCCAGCAGCCAATACCGTAGCTCCTACAATGAGCAGTTCTTC
TRBV19	TRBJ1-2	.	.	CASSPQGINYGYTF	TGTGCCAGTAGTCCACAGGGTATTAACTATGGCTACACCTTC
TRBV30	TRBJ1-2	TRBD1	.	CAWTPGQGGNYGYTF	TGTGCCTGGACCCCCGGACAGGGCGGTAACTATGGCTACACCTTC
TRBV30	TRBJ1-1	.	.	CAWSRENTEAFF	TGTGCCTGGAGCAGGGAGAACACTGAAGCTTTCTTT
TRBV2	TRBJ2-3	.	once	CASKRPDTQYF	TGTGCCAGCAAGAGGCCAGATACGCAGTATTTT
TRBV2	TRBJ2-1	TRBD2	.	CASSSGTSGVGAEQFF	TGTGCCAGCAGTTCTGGGACTAGCGGGGTGGGGGCTGAGCAGTTCTTC
TRBV9	TRBJ1-4	TRBD1	.	CASSGGQYEKLFF	TGTGCCAGCAGCGGGGGACAGTATGAAAAACTGTTTTTT
TRBV6-1	TRBJ1-3	TRBD1	.	CASSEGQGPSGNTIYF	TGTGCCAGCAGTGAAGGACAGGGGCCCTCTGGAAACACCATATATTTT
TRBV3-1/TRBV3-2	TRBJ1-1	.	.	CASSQGTLGTEAFF	TGTGCCAGCAGCCAAGGGACTTTGGGGACTGAAGCTTTCTTT
TRBV6-2/TRBV6-3	TRBJ2-3	.	.	CASSKGRGPSTDTQYF	TGTGCCAGCAGTAAAGGGCGGGGGCCTAGCACAGATACGCAGTATTTT
TRBV11-1	TRBJ2-3	.	.	CASRFGRPLREDTQYF	TGTGCCAGCCGGTTCGGCAGGCCCCTACGGGAAGATACGCAGTATTTT
TRBV15	TRBJ2-2	.	.	CATSRWGQGGTGELFF	TGTGCCACCAGCAGATGGGGGCAGGGTGGAACCGGGGAGCTGTTTTTT
TRBV30	TRBJ1-2	.	.	CAWTIRREVGYTF	TGTGCCTGGACTATACGGAGGGAGGTCGGCTACACCTTC
TRBV2	TRBJ1-2	TRBD1	.	CASRPGQVNYGYTF	TGTGCCAGCAGACCCGGACAGGTGAACTATGGCTACACCTTC
TRBV7-3	TRBJ2-3	TRBD2	.	CASSFRGGLDTQYF	TGTGCCAGCAGCTTCCGGGGGGGCTTAGATACGCAGTATTTT
TRBV7-3	TRBJ2-1	TRBD1	.	CASSRDRGAHNEQFF	TGTGCCAGCAGCCGGGACAGGGGTGCGCACAATGAGCAGTTCTTC
TRBV5-1	TRBJ2-3	.	once	CASSLSLADSDTQYF	TGCGCCAGCAGCCTGTCACTAGCCGACTCAGATACGCAGTATTTT
TRBV7-2	TRBJ2-7	TRBD2	.	CASSSGLAGGAQYF	TGTGCCAGCAGCTCGGGACTAGCGGGGGGGGCTCAGTACTTC
TRBV27	TRBJ1-3	TRBD1	.	CASRRTGSGNTIYF	TGTGCCAGCAGACGGACAGGCTCTGGAAACACCATATATTTT
TRBV3-1/TRBV3-2	TRBJ2-2	.	.	CASSLFTGELFF	TGTGCCAGCAGCTTATTCACCGGGGAGCTGTTTTTT
TRBV30	TRBJ1-2	TRBD1	.	CAWRAEGQRTNYGYTF	TGTGCCTGGAGGGCAGAGGGACAGCGAACTAACTATGGCTACACCTTC
TRBV30	TRBJ2-2	TRBD1	.	CAWGQGTGELFF	TGTGCCTGGGGACAGGGGACCGGGGAGCTGTTTTTT
TRBV4-1	TRBJ1-5	.	.	CASSQDLRGNQPQHF	TGCGCCAGCAGCCAAGATCTCCGCGGAAATCAGCCCCAGCATTTT
TRBV7-2	TRBJ2-7	.	.	CASSSPPRRAQYF	TGTGCCAGCAGCTCTCCGCCTCGGAGGGCGCAGTACTTC
TRBV30	TRBJ1-2	.	.	CAFAGGPYGYTF	TGTGCCTTCGCGGGGGGTCCCTATGGCTACACCTTC
TRBV2	TRBJ2-1	TRBD2	.	CASSEEGLLGAEQFF	TGTGCCAGCAGTGAGGAGGGACTATTAGGAGCTGAGCAGTTCTTC
TRBV5-6	TRBJ2-3	TRBD2	.	CASSLAASGGTGTDTQYF	TGTGCCAGCAGCTTGGCCGCTAGCGGGGGCACGGGTACAGATACGCAGTATTTT